One sample yielded the 18 T cell receptor beta chains listed below, sequenced in a study of blood T cells in healthy people across ages. A second roughly 6 to 11 cycle PCR used barcoded and J-beta primers. In TCRdb, the 5' RACE reads were re-called with MiXCR into one record per CDR3 protein. In the table there are about 630,000 distinct CDR3 sequences, roughly 21% of which are singletons. Sequences were obtained from blood. These receptors all stem from a man in his 70s in good health.

The chain is built from TRBV18 and TRBJ2-7; 12 nucleotides align to TRBD2. Germline values: CDR1 KGHSH, CDR2 LQKENI. V was pared by 3 bases and J by 2 bases, with 5 bases of the junction left unmatched. The CDR3 extends over 16 amino acids. The CDR3: CASSPASGRVTYEQYF. The DNA for the CDR3 is TGTGCCAGCTCACCTGCTAGCGGGAGGGTTACCTACGAGCAGTACTTC. Looking up the rest from reference TRBV18 and TRBJ2-7 gives the full variable domain: NAGVMQNPRHLVRRRGQEARLRCSPMKGHSHVYWYRQLPEEGLKFMVYLQKENIIDESGMPKERFSAEFPKEGPSILRIQQVVRGDSAAYFCASSPASGRVTYEQYFGPGTRLTVT.

This clonotype was seen a handful of times. This chain joins TRBV20-1 and TRBJ2-2, with unresolved D. In germline, CDR1 is DFQATT, CDR2 SNEGSKA (reference sequence). The CDR3 totals 15 residues. The V end lost 5 bases, the J end lost 2 bases, and 15 bases lay between the germline ends. CDR3 bases: TGCAGTGCTGACCCTATCGCGGTTAACACCGGGGAGCTGTTTTTT. It translates to CSADPIAVNTGELFF.

The chain recombines TRBV29-1 with TRBJ2-5; 8 nucleotides agree with TRBD2. Germline lookup yields CDR1 SQVTM and CDR2 ANQGSEA. The CDR3 covers 14 residues. The J segment lost 1 base and the V segment lost 3 bases, leaving 4 bases of the junction unmatched. For the CDR3, the DNA is TGCAGCGTTGATCCGCTAGCGGGCCAAGAGACCCAGTACTTC. This sequence encodes CSVDPLAGQETQYF.

This chain connects TRBV10-3 to TRBJ2-3; D might be TRBD1 (6 bases). Germline V gives CDR1 ENHRY, CDR2 SYGVKD. The CDR3 totals 15 residues. Trimming removed 3 bases from V and 1 base from J, with 11 bases in between. CDR3 residues: CAISDGPGGTDTQYF. CDR3 sequence (DNA): TGTGCCATCAGTGATGGACCAGGGGGCACAGATACGCAGTATTTT.

This clonotype was seen a handful of times. V gene TRBV2 combines with J gene TRBJ2-4, with a possible D match to TRBD2 (6 bases). Between the trimmed V and J ends, which lost 8 bases and 0 bases, there was a span of 14 bases. The germline gives CDR1 SNHLY, CDR2 FYNNEI. The CDR3 extends over 15 amino acids. The CDR3, as DNA: TGTGCCAGCGGAGTAGCGGAACTAGCCAAAAACATTCAGTACTTC. This sequence encodes CASGVAELAKNIQYF.

The V and J genes are TRBV5-8 and TRBJ1-5; D perhaps matches TRBD1 (5 bases). The germline CDR1 and CDR2 sequences are SGHTS and YDEGEE. The length of the CDR3 is 16 residues. Trimming took off 3 bases at V and 0 bases at J, with 13 bases between the two ends. This chain's CDR3 is CASSSPGKSSNQPQHF. The CDR3 DNA is TGTGCCAGCAGCTCCCCAGGGAAATCTAGCAATCAGCCCCAGCATTTT. The complete variable domain, with remaining parts taken from reference TRBV5-8 and TRBJ1-5, reads EAGVTQSPTHLIKTRGQQATLRCSPISGHTSVYWYQQALGLGLQFLLWYDEGEERNRGNFPPRFSGRQFPNYSSELNVNALELEDSALYLCASSSPGKSSNQPQHFGDGTRLSIL.

The chain has TRBV3-1 and TRBJ2-1; 11 nucleotides line up with TRBD2. CDR1 LGHDT and CDR2 YNNKEL come from the germline V gene (reference sequence). J gave up 5 bases and V 1 base, and 4 bases lay outside the gene matches. This CDR3 region has 16 residues. CDR3 DNA: TGTGCCAGCAGCCAAGGGGGGACTAGCGGACACAATGAGCAGTTCTTC. Amino acid sequence: CASSQGGTSGHNEQFF.

This chain uses TRBV9 with TRBJ2-5, with a possible D match to TRBD1 (6 bases). The DNA end lines up better with TRBJ2-7; the J call may be wrong. Germline-derived CDR1 and CDR2 are SGDLS and YYNGEE. The CDR3 totals 14 residues. DNA of the CDR3: TGTGCCAGCAGCGTATTGGGACATTCCGGCGAGCAGTACTTC. Its protein product is CASSVLGHSGEQYF.

This clonotype was seen more than once but under ten times. The chain uses TRBV2 and TRBJ2-1; TRBD2 matches 11 bases. V dropped 5 bases and J dropped 5; count of bases not matched to a gene: 5. Germline-derived CDR1 and CDR2 are SNHLY and FYNNEI. The CDR3 extends over 15 amino acids. The CDR3 is CASSRSLAGDNEQFF. CDR3 DNA sequence: TGTGCCAGCAGTAGGTCACTAGCGGGGGACAATGAGCAGTTCTTC.

This clonotype showed up just a few times. This chain joins TRBV7-3 and TRBJ2-2, with a tentative D call TRBD1 (6 bases). This CDR3 spans 15 amino acids. Trimming took 5 bases from V and 0 from J, leaving 10 bases between them. Germline CDR1 is SGHTA and CDR2 is FQGTGA. The CDR3 region has the DNA TGTGCCAGCAGCGAACAGGGATCGAACACCGGGGAGCTGTTTTTT. This encodes CASSEQGSNTGELFF.

This clonotype appeared many times. This chain uses TRBV20-1 with TRBJ2-4; 7 nucleotides align to TRBD1. The CDR3 runs 14 residues. Per the germline V gene, CDR1 is DFQATT and CDR2 is SNEGSKA (reference sequence). The J segment lost 6 bases and the V segment lost 0 bases, leaving 5 bases of the junction unmatched. Here the CDR3 reads CSARDGTVLNIQYF. The DNA of the CDR3 is TGCAGTGCTAGAGACGGGACAGTGTTAAACATTCAGTACTTC.

About this clonotype: Germline is not matched at one junction end, which may reflect a read error. The chain uses TRBV7-9 and TRBJ2-2; D perhaps matches TRBD2 (5 bases). CDR3 size: 14 residues. Looked up from germline, CDR1 is SEHNR and CDR2 is FQNEAQ (reference sequence). CDR3 residues: CASSIGQCTGKLFF. The CDR3 bases are TGTGCCAGCAGTATCGGGCAGTGCACCGGGAAGCTGTTTTTT.

This clonotype was observed a few times. CDR3 in amino acids: CASSYCPRDLIQEEKLFF. For the CDR3, the DNA is TGTGCCAGCAGCTACTGTCCTCGGGACTTAATCCAGGAGGAAAAACTGTTTTTT. The chain employs TRBV21-1 and TRBJ1-4; the DNA was not used to check the table's D call, TRBD1. TRBV21-1 is a pseudogene locus. The CDR3 runs 18 residues.

This clonotype was detected a few times. The rearrangement links TRBV29-1 to TRBJ2-5; TRBD1 matches 7 bases. Near its end, the DNA agrees better with TRBJ2-7, so the J call may be wrong. Per the germline V gene, CDR1 is SQVTM and CDR2 is ANQGSEA. The CDR3 has 11 amino acids. CDR3 sequence (DNA): TGCAGCGCGAGGGACAGCAGCGAGCAGTACTTC. Protein sequence: CSARDSSEQYF.

This chain uses TRBV21-1 with TRBJ2-2; the tabulated D call, TRBD2, remains unverified against the DNA. TRBV21-1 has pseudogene status. This CDR3 is 15 amino acids long. This CDR3 reads CANGTREYGTGELFF. The CDR3 coding sequence is TGTGCCAACGGTACGCGGGAGTACGGGACCGGGGAGCTGTTTTTT.

This clonotype was seen repeatedly, ten times or more. The gene calls are TRBV12-3 or TRBV12-4 and TRBJ1-1; 8 bases align to TRBD1. The CDR3 is 21 amino acids. V shed 3 bases and J 0 bases; nucleotides not matched to a gene: 21. DNA for the CDR3: TGTGCCAGCAGTTTTTCTCCACTGGGACAGGCCCTCACTAAGATGAACACTGAAGCTTTCTTT. It is translated as CASSFSPLGQALTKMNTEAFF.

This chain uses TRBV28 with TRBJ2-5; the D call may be TRBD1 or TRBD2 (5 bases each). Trimming pared 3 bases from V and 1 base from J, leaving 9 bases between. Germline V gene data show CDR1 as MDHEN and CDR2 as SYDVKM. CDR3 length: 14 amino acids. The CDR3 coding sequence is TGTGCCAGCAGTTTGGGACCGATCCAAGAGACCCAGTACTTC. Translation gives CASSLGPIQETQYF. Full variable domain (rest looked up from reference TRBV28 and TRBJ2-5): DVKVTQSSRYLVKRTGEKVFLECVQDMDHENMFWYRQDPGLGLRLIYFSYDVKMKEKGDIPEGYSVSREKKERFSLILESASTNQTSMYLCASSLGPIQETQYFGPGTRLLVL.

This clonotype was observed a handful of times. The chain combines TRBV18 with TRBJ2-4; a weak D match, TRBD2 (6 bases). This CDR3 has 20 amino acids. V lost 6 bases, J lost 0 bases, and 27 bases lay in between. Germline V gene sequence: CDR1 KGHSH, CDR2 LQKENI. The CDR3 reads CASSDIGGVQGTLAKNIQYF. The CDR3 coding sequence is TGTGCCAGCTCGGACATTGGAGGGGTCCAAGGGACCCTAGCCAAAAACATTCAGTACTTC. Drawing the rest from reference TRBV18 and TRBJ2-4, the complete variable domain is NAGVMQNPRHLVRRRGQEARLRCSPMKGHSHVYWYRQLPEEGLKFMVYLQKENIIDESGMPKERFSAEFPKEGPSILRIQQVVRGDSAAYFCASSDIGGVQGTLAKNIQYFGAGTRLSVL.